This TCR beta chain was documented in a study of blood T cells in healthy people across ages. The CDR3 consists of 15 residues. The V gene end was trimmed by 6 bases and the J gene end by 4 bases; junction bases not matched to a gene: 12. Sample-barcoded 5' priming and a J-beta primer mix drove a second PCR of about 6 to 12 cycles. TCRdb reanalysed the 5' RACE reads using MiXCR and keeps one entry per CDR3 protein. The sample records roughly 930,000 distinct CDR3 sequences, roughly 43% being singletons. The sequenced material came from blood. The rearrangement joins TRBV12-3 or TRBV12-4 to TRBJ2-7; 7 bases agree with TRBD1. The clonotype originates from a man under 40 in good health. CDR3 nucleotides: TGTGCCAGCAGCACACCTAGACAGGGAATATACGAGCAGTACTTC. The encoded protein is CASSTPRQGIYEQYF.